This T cell receptor beta chain was sequenced during a study of shared clonotypes between healthy human individuals. The wider study: Each donor's CD8 memory used one plate, CD8 naive two, each CD4 subset three.

CDR3 length: 15 residues. V lost 6 bases, J lost 8 bases, and 9 bases stayed unmatched. Germline V lookup: CDR1 MDHEN, CDR2 SYDVKM. The DNA input per sorted-subset replicate PCR was roughly 0.2 ug, corresponding to 28,000 or so T cell genomes. Only in-frame clones appear in the TCRdb table, and some are missing; sequencing was by immunoSEQ multiplex PCR. The data show about 2.1 million clones, just over 90% seen once. Concerning this clone itself: The antigen is undetermined.

Terminally differentiated effector memory CD45RA+ cells were excluded from the naive CD8 cells, which were CD45RO-negative and positively selected for CCR7. Study-level points and caveats: In contrast to clonotypes shared by all four donors, non-shared clonotypes had lower generation probabilities. Across a handful of donors, naive CD4 shared 5% to 6%, naive CD8 more than 3%, memory CD4 approximately 2.5%, memory CD8 approximately 0.4%.

The sample comprised naive CD8+ T cells from PBMCs. V and J are TRBV28 and TRBJ2-3; 12 nucleotides line up with TRBD2. The TCR sequence derives from a man in his late teens or twenties in good health. Some clones in this sample may be carry-over from other donors' samples. The CDR3 reads CASRNRLAGEGTQYF. Here the CDR3 DNA reads TGTGCCAGCAGGAACCGACTAGCGGGAGAAGGTACGCAGTATTTT.